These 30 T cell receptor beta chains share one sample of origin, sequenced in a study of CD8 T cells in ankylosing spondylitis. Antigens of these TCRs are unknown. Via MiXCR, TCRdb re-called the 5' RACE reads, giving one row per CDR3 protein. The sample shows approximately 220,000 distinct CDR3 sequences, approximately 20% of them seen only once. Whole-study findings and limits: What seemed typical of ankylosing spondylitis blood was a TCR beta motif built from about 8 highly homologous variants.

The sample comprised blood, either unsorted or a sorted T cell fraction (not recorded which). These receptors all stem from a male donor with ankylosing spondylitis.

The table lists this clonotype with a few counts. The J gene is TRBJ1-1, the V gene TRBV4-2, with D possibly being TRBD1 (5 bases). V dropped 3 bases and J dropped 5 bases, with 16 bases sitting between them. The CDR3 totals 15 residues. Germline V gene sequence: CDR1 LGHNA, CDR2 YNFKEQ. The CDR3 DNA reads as TGTGCCAGCAGCCAGAGCAGGGACTTAGGGACTGAAGCTTTCTTT. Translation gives CASSQSRDLGTEAFF.

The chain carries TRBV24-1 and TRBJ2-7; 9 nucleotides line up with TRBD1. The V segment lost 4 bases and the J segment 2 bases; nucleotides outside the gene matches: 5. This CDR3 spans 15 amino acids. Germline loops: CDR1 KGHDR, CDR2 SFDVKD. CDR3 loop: CATSEGTGSTYEQYF. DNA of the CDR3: TGTGCCACCAGTGAGGGGACAGGGTCCACCTACGAGCAGTACTTC.

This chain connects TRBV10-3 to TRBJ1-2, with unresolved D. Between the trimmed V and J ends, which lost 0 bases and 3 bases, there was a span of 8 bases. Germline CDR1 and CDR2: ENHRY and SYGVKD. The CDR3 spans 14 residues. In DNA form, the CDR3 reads TGTGCCATCAGTGAGTCACTGGCGCACTATGGCTACACCTTC. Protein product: CAISESLAHYGYTF.

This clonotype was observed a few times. The CDR3 region is CASSHRDRGYNEQFF. For the CDR3, the DNA is TGTGCCAGCAGCCACCGGGACAGGGGGTACAATGAGCAGTTCTTC. This rearrangement joins TRBV7-9 to TRBJ2-1; 11 bases are shared with TRBD1. Trimming removed 5 bases from V and 4 bases from J; junction bases left unmatched: 4. Germline V gene sequence: CDR1 SEHNR, CDR2 FQNEAQ (reference sequence). The CDR3 totals 15 residues. Full variable domain (remainder filled in from reference TRBV7-9 and TRBJ2-1): DTGVSQNPRHKITKRGQNVTFRCDPISEHNRLYWYRQTLGQGPEFLTYFQNEAQLEKSRLLSDRFSAERPKGSFSTLEIQRTEQGDSAMYLCASSHRDRGYNEQFFGPGTRLTVL.

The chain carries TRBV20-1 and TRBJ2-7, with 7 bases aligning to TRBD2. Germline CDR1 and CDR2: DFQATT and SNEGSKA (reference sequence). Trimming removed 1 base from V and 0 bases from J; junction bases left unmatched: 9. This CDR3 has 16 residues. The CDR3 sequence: CSARVAGFTYSYEQYF. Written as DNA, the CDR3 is TGCAGTGCTAGAGTAGCGGGCTTTACCTACTCCTACGAGCAGTACTTC.

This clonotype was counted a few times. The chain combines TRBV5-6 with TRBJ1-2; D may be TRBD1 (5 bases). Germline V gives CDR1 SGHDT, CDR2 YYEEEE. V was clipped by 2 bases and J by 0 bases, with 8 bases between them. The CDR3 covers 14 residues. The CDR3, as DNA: TGTGCCAGCAGCTTTTTCAGGGCTAACTATGGCTACACCTTC. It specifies CASSFFRANYGYTF. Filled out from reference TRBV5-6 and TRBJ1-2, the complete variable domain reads DAGVTQSPTHLIKTRGQQVTLRCSPKSGHDTVSWYQQALGQGPQFIFQYYEEEERQRGNFPDRFSGHQFPNYSSELNVNALLLGDSALYLCASSFFRANYGYTFGSGTRLTVV.

The CDR3 reads CASSVMTGPEQYF. The CDR3 DNA sequence: TGTGCCAGCAGCGTAATGACAGGGCCCGAGCAGTACTTC. V usage is TRBV11-2 and J usage is TRBJ2-7; 7 positions match TRBD1. The junction had 7 bases not matched to a gene; V was cut back by 5 bases and J by 6 bases. Germline V gene data show CDR1 as SGHAT and CDR2 as FQNNGV. The CDR3 sequence is 13 residues long.

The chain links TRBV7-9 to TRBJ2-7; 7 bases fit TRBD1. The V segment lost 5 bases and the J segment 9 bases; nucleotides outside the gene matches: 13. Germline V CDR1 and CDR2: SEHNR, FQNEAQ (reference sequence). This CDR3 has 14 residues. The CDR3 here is CASSAGGEWTVQYF. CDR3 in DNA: TGTGCCAGCAGCGCAGGGGGAGAGTGGACGGTGCAGTACTTC.

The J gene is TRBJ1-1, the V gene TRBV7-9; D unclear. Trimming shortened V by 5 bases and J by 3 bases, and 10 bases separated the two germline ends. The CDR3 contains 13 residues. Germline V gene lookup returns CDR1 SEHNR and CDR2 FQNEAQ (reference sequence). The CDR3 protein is CASSEQTDTEAFF. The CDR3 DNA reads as TGTGCCAGCAGCGAACAGACGGACACTGAAGCTTTCTTT.

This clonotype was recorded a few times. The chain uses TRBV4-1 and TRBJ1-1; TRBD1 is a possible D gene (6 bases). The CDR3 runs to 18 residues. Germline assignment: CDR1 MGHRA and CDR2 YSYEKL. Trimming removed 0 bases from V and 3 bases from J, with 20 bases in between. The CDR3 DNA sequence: TGCGCCAGCAGCCAAGATCCCACACACCCTCAGGGGTACACTGAAGCTTTCTTT. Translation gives CASSQDPTHPQGYTEAFF.

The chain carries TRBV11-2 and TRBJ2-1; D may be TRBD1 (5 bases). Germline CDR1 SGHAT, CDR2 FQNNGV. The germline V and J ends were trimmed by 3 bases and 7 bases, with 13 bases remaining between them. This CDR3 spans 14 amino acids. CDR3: CASSFFSQGNEQFF. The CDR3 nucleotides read TGTGCCAGCAGCTTTTTTAGTCAGGGAAATGAGCAGTTCTTC. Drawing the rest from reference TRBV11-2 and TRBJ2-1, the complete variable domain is EAGVAQSPRYKIIEKRQSVAFWCNPISGHATLYWYQQILGQGPKLLIQFQNNGVVDDSQLPKDRFSAERLKGVDSTLKIQPAKLEDSAVYLCASSFFSQGNEQFFGPGTRLTVL.

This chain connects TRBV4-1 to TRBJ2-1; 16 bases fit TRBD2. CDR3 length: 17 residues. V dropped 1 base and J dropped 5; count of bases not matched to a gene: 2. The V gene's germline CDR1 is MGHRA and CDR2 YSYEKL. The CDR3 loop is CASSQAGTSGRDNEQFF. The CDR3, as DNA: TGCGCCAGCAGCCAAGCCGGGACTAGCGGGAGGGACAATGAGCAGTTCTTC.

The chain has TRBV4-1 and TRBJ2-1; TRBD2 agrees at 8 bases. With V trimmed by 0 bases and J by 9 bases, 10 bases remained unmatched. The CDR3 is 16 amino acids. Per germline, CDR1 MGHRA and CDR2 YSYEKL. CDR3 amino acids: CASSQDFGSSGLEQFF. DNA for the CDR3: TGCGCCAGCAGCCAAGATTTTGGGTCTAGCGGGCTTGAGCAGTTCTTC.

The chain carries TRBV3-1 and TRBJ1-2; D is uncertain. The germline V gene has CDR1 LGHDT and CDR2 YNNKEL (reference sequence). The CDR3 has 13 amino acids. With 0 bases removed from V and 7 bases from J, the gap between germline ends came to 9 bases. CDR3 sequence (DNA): TGTGCCAGCAGCCAAGAAAGGTTTTTTGGCTACACCTTC. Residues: CASSQERFFGYTF.

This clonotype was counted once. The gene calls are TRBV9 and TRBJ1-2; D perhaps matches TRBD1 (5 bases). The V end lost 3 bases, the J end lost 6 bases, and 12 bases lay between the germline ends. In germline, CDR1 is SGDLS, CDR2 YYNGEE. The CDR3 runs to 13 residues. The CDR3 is CASSGGAWDGYTF. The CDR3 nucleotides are TGTGCCAGCAGCGGCGGGGCGTGGGATGGCTACACCTTC.

CDR3 region: CASSLRSPDPSGYTF. As DNA, the CDR3 is TGTGCCAGCAGCTTAAGGAGTCCGGATCCCTCTGGCTACACCTTC. The chain combines TRBV11-1 with TRBJ1-2; D not certain. The CDR3 sequence is 15 residues long. Trimming cost V 2 bases and J 7 bases, with 17 bases left between them. Germline CDR1 SGHAT, CDR2 FQDESV (reference sequence).

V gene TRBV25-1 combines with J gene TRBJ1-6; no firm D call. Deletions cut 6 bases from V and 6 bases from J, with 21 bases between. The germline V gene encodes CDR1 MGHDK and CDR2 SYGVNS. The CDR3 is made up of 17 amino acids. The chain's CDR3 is CASRSAFEANPNSPLHF. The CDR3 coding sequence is TGTGCCAGCAGATCCGCGTTCGAAGCGAACCCTAATTCACCCCTCCACTTT.

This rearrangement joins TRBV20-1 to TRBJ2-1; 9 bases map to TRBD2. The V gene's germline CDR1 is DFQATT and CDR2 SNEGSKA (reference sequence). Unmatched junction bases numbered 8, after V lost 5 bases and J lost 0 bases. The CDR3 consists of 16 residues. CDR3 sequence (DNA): TGCAGTGCTGCCGGGACTAGCACCTCCTCCTACAATGAGCAGTTCTTC. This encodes CSAAGTSTSSYNEQFF.

The CDR3 region has the DNA TGTGCCAGCAGTTACTCGGGAGCTAATGAGCAGTTCTTC. Encoded protein: CASSYSGANEQFF. The chain joins TRBV6-5 to TRBJ2-1; maybe TRBD2 (5 bases). V dropped 0 bases and J dropped 7 bases, with 7 bases sitting between them. Germline V gene sequence: CDR1 MNHEY, CDR2 SVGAGI. The CDR3 sequence is 13 residues long.

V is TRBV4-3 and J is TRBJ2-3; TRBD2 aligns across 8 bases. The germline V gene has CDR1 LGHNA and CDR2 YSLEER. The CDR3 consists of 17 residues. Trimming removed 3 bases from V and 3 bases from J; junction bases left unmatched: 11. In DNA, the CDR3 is TGCGCCAGCAGCCAGGAGCGGGAGTGGGAGCTAACAGATACGCAGTATTTT. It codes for CASSQEREWELTDTQYF.

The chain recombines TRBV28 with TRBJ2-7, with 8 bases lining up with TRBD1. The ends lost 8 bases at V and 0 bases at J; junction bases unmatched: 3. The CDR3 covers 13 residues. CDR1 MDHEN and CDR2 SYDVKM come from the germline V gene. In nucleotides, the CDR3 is TGTGCCAGCGGACAGGGCCGCTCCTACGAGCAGTACTTC. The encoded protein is CASGQGRSYEQYF.

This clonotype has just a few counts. The CDR3 DNA follows: TGCGCCAGCAGCCAAGGGCAGGGTCTGGATGGCTACACCTTC. Encoded protein: CASSQGQGLDGYTF. The V call is TRBV4-3, the J call TRBJ1-2; maybe TRBD1 (5 bases). Per germline, CDR1 LGHNA and CDR2 YSLEER. The CDR3 is 14 residues long. V was trimmed by 1 base and J by 6 bases, leaving 12 bases between them.

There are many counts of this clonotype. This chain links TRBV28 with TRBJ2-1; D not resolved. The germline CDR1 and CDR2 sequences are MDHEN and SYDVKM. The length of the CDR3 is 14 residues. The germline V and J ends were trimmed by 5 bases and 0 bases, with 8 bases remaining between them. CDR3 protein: CASSLKSSYNEQFF. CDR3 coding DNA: TGTGCCAGCAGTCTCAAGAGCTCCTACAATGAGCAGTTCTTC.

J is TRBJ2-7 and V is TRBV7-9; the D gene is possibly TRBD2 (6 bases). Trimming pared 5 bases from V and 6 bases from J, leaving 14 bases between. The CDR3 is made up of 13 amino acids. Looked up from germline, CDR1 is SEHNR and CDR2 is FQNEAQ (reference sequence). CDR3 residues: CASSPTAGSEQYF. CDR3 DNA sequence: TGTGCCAGCAGCCCAACTGCGGGGAGCGAGCAGTACTTC.

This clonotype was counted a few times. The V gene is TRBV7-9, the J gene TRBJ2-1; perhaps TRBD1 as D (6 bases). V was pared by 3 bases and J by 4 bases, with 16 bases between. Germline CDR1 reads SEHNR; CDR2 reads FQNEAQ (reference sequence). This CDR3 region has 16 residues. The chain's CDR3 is CASSFGGWGHYNEQFF. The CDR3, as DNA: TGTGCCAGCAGCTTTGGGGGATGGGGACATTACAATGAGCAGTTCTTC.

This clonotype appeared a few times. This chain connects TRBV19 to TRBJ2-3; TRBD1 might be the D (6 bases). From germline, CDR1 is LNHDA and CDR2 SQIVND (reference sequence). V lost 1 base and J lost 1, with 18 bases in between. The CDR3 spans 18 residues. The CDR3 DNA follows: TGTGCCAGTAGTATAGGAATTTTAAGGGGGTCCCGCACAGATACGCAGTATTTT. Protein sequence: CASSIGILRGSRTDTQYF.

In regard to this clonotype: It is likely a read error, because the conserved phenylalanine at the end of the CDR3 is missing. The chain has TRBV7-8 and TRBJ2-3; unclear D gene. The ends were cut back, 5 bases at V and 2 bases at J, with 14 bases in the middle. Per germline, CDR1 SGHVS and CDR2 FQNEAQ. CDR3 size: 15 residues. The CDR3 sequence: CASSPPAAATDTQYL. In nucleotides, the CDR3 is TGTGCCAGCAGCCCTCCCGCTGCGGCCACAGATACGCAGTATCTT.

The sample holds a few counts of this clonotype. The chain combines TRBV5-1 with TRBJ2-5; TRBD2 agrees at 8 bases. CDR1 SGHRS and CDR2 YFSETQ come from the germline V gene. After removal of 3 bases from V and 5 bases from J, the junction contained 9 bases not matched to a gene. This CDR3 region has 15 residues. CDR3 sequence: CASSSLGLGEETQYF. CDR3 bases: TGCGCCAGCAGCTCCTTGGGACTAGGGGAGGAGACCCAGTACTTC. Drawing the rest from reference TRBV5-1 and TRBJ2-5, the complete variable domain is KAGVTQTPRYLIKTRGQQVTLSCSPISGHRSVSWYQQTPGQGLQFLFEYFSETQRNKGNFPGRFSGRQFSNSRSEMNVSTLELGDSALYLCASSSLGLGEETQYFGPGTRLLVL.

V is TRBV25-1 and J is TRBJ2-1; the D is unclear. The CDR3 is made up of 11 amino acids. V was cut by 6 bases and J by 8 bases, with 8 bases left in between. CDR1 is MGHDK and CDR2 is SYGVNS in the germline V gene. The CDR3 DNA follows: TGTGCCAGCAGCCCAGCCTATGAGCAGTTCTTC. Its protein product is CASSPAYEQFF.

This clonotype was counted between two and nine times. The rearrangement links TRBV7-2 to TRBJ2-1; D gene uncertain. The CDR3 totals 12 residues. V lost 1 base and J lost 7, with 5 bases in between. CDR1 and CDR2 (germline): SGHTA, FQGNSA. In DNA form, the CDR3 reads TGTGCCAGCAGCTTAGTAATGAATGAGCAGTTCTTC. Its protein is CASSLVMNEQFF.